The following is a TCR beta chain sequence with its context. One end of the junction is discordant with germline, which a read error may explain. The sample belongs to a study of T cells in Graves' hyperthyroidism and ophthalmopathy. At the level of the study: Blood from the periphery was taken at initial diagnosis, before any treatment.

The CDR3 is made up of 15 amino acids. The germline CDR1 and CDR2 sequences are SGDLS and YYNGEE. It was RNA transcripts that yielded the amplified TCR beta CDR3 regions. RT-PCR in the first round (using the HTBI primer set) targeted the TCR CDR3. MiXCR, applied by TCRdb to the multiplex PCR reads, yields one record per CDR3 protein. The top ten hold 28% of the sample, which has approximately 400,000 distinct CDR3 sequences, less than 20% seen once. The clonotype was recovered from a woman between 18 and 29 years old with Graves' hyperthyroidism that later progressed to Graves' ophthalmopathy. Sequenced sample: blood. This rearrangement joins TRBV9 to TRBJ2-5; D uncertain. The CDR3 protein is CAGSFSGVTQETQYF. The CDR3 DNA reads as TGTGCCGGCAGCTTCAGTGGGGTCACGCAAGAGACCCAGTACTTC.